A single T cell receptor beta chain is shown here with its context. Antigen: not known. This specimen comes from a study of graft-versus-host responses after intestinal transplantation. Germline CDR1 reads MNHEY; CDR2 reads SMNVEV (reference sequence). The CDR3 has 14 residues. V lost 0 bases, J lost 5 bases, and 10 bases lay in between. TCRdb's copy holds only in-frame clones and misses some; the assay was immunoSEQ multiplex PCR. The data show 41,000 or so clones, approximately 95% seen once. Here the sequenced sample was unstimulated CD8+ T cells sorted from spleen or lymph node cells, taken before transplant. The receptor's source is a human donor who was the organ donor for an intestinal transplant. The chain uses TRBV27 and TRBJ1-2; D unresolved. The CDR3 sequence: CASSLSNGGYGYTF. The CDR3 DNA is TGTGCCAGCAGTTTATCGAATGGAGGTTATGGCTACACCTTC.